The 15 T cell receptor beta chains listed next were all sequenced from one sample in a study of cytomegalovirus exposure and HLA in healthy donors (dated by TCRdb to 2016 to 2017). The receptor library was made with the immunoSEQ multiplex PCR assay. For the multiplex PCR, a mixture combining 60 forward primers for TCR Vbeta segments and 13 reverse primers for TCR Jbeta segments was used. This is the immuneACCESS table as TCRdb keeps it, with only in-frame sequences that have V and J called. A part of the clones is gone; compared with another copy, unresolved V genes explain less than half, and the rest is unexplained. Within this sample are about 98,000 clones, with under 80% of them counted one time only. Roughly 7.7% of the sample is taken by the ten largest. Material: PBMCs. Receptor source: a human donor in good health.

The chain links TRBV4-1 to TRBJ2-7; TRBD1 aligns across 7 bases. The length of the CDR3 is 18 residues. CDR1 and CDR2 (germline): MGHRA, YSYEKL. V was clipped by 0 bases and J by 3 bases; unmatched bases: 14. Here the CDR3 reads CASSQDFGGQHLIYEQYF. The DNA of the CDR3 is TGCGCCAGCAGCCAAGATTTTGGGGGACAGCACCTCATCTACGAGCAGTACTTC.

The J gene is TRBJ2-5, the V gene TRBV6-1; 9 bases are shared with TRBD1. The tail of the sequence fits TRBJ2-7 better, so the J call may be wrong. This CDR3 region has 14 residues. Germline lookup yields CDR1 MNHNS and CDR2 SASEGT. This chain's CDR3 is CASSLGQGSYEQYF. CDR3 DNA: TGTGCCAGCAGTTTAGGACAGGGGTCCTACGAGCAGTACTTC.

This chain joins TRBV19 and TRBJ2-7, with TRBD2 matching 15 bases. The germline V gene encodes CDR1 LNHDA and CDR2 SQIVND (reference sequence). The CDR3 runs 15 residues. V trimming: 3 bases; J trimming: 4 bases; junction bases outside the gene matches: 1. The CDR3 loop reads CASSIGLAGGYEQYF. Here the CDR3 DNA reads TGTGCCAGTAGTATCGGACTAGCGGGAGGGTACGAGCAGTACTTC.

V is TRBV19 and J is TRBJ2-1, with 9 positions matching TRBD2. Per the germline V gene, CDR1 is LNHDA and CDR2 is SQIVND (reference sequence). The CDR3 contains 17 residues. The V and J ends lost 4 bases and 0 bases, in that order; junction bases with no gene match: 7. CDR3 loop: CASSKRLADSSYNEQFF. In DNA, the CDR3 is TGTGCCAGTAGTAAGCGACTAGCGGATAGCTCCTACAATGAGCAGTTCTTC.

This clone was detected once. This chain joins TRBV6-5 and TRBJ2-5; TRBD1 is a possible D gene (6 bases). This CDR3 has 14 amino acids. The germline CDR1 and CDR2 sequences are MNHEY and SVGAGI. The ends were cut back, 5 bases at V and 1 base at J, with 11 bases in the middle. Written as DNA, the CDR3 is TGTGCCAGCAGTCGCGGACAGATCCAAGAGACCCAGTACTTC. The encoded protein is CASSRGQIQETQYF.

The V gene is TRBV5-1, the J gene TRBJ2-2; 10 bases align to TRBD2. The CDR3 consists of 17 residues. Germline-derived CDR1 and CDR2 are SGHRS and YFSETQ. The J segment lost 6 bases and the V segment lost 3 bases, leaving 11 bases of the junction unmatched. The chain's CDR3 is CASSSSASGGAAGELFF. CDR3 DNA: TGCGCCAGCAGCTCGTCGGCTAGCGGGGGCGCGGCCGGGGAGCTGTTTTTT.

DNA for the CDR3: TGCGCCAGCAGCTTGAGCTTCTCCCTCACTGAAGCTTTCTTT. Residues: CASSLSFSLTEAFF. The chain uses TRBV5-1 and TRBJ1-1, with D hard to call. This CDR3 is built from 14 residues. Germline loops: CDR1 SGHRS, CDR2 YFSETQ. V lost 1 base to trimming and J lost 4 bases, with 11 bases between them.

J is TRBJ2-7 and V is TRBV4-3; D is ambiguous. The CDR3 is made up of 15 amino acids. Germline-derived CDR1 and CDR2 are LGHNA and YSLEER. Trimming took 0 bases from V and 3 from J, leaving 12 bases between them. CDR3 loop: CASSQDWSPNYEQYF. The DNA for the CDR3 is TGCGCCAGCAGCCAAGATTGGAGCCCGAACTACGAGCAGTACTTC.

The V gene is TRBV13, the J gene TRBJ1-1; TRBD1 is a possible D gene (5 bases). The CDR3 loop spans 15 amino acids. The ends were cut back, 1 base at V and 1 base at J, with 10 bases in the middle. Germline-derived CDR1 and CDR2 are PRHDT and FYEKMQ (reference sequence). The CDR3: CASSLDGAANTEAFF. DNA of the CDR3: TGTGCCAGCAGCTTAGATGGGGCTGCGAACACTGAAGCTTTCTTT. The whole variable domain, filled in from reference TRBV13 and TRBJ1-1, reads AAGVIQSPRHLIKEKRETATLKCYPIPRHDTVYWYQQGPGQDPQFLISFYEKMQSDKGSIPDRFSAQQFSDYHSELNMSSLELGDSALYFCASSLDGAANTEAFFGQGTRLTVV.

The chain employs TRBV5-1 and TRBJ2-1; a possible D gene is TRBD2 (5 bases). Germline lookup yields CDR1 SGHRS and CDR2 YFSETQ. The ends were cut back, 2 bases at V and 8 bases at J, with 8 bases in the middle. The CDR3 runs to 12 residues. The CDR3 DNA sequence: TGCGCCAGCAGCTTTGTCGGGGATGAGCAGTTCTTC. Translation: CASSFVGDEQFF.

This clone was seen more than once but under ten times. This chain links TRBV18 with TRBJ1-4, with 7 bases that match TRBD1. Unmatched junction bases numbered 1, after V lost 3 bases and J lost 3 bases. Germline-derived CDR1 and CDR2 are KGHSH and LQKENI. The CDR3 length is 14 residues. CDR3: CASSPTGSNEKLFF. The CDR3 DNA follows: TGTGCCAGCTCACCGACAGGGTCTAATGAAAAACTGTTTTTT.

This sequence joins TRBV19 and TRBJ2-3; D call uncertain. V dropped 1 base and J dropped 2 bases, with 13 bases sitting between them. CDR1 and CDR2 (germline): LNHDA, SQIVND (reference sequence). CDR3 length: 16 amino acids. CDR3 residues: CASSIGETPFTDTQYF. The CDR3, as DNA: TGTGCCAGTAGTATAGGAGAGACACCTTTCACAGATACGCAGTATTTT.

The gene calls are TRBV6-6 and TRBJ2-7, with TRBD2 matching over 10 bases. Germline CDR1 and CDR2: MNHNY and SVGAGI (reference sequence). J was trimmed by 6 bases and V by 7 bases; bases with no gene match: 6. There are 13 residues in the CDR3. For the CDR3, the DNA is TGTGCCAGCAAAGCGGGGGGGCCACGCGAGCAGTACTTC. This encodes CASKAGGPREQYF.

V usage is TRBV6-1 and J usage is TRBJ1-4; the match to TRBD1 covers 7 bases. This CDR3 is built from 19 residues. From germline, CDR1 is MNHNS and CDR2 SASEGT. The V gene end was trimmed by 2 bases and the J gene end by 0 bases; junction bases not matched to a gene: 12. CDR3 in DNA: TGTGCCAGCAGTGAATTCGACAGGGCTACATCCGCAACTAATGAAAAACTGTTTTTT. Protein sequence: CASSEFDRATSATNEKLFF.

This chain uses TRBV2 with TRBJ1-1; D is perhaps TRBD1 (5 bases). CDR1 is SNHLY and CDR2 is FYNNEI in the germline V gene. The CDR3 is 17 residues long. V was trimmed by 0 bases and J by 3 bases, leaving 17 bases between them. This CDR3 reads CASSEAGGLRGYTEAFF. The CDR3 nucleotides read TGTGCCAGCAGTGAAGCTGGGGGACTCCGAGGGTACACTGAAGCTTTCTTT.